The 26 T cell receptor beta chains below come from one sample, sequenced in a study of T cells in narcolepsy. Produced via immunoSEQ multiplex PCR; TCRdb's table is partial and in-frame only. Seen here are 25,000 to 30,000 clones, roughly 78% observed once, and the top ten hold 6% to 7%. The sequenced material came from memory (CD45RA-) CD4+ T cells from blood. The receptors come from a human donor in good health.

As DNA, the CDR3 is TGTGCCAGCAAAGAGGGGCCGCTTTTGGTTTATGGCTACACCTTC. As protein: CASKEGPLLVYGYTF. The chain links TRBV2 to TRBJ1-2, with D possibly being TRBD1 (5 bases). Trimming stripped 7 bases from V and 5 bases from J, with 20 bases between. This CDR3 is built from 15 residues. Per germline, CDR1 SNHLY and CDR2 FYNNEI.

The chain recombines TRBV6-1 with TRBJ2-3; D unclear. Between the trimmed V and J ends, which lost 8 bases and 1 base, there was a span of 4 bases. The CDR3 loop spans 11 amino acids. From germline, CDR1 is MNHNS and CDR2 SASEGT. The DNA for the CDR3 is TGTGCCAGCCTCCGCACAGATACGCAGTATTTT. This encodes CASLRTDTQYF.

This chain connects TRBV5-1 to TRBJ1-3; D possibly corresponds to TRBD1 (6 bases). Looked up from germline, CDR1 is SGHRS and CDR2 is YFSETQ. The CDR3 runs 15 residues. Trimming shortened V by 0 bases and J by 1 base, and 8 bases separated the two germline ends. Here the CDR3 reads CASSLGQVSGNTIYF. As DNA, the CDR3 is TGCGCCAGCAGCTTGGGACAGGTGTCTGGAAACACCATATATTTT. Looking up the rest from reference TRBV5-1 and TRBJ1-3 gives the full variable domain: KAGVTQTPRYLIKTRGQQVTLSCSPISGHRSVSWYQQTPGQGLQFLFEYFSETQRNKGNFPGRFSGRQFSNSRSEMNVSTLELGDSALYLCASSLGQVSGNTIYFGEGSWLTVV.

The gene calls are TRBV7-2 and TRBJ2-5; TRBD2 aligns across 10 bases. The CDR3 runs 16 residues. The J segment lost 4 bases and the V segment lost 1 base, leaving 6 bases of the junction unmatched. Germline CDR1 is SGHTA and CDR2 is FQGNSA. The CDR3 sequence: CASSLVSGGARETQYF. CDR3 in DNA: TGTGCCAGCAGCTTAGTGAGCGGGGGGGCGCGAGAGACCCAGTACTTC.

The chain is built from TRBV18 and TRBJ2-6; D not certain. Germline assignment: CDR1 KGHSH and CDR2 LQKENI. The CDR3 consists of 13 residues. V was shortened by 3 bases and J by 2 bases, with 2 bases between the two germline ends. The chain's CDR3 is CASSPTGANVLTF. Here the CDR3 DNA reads TGTGCCAGCTCACCCACTGGGGCCAACGTCCTGACTTTC.

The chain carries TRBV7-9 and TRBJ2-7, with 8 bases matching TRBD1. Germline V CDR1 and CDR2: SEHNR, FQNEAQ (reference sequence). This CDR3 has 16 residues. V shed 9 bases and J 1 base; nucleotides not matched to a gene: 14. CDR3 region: CASRGKIGQGSYEQYF. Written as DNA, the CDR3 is TGTGCCAGTAGAGGAAAGATAGGACAGGGATCCTACGAGCAGTACTTC.

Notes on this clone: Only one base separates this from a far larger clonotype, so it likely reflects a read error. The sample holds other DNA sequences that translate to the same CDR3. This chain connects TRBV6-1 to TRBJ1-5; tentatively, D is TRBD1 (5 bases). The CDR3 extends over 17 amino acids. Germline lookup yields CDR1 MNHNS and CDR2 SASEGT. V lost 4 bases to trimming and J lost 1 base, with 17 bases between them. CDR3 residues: CASSGTGGGESNQPQHF. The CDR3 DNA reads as TGTGCCAGCAGTGGGACGGGGGGAGGTGAAAGCAATCAGCCCCAGCATTTT.

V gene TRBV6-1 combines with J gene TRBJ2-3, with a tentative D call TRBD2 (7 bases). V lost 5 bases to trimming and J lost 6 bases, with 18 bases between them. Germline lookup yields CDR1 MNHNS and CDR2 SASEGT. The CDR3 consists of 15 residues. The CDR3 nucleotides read TGTGCCAGCAGTTTTCCTGCGGGGGCCTCTGATACGCAGTATTTT. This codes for CASSFPAGASDTQYF.

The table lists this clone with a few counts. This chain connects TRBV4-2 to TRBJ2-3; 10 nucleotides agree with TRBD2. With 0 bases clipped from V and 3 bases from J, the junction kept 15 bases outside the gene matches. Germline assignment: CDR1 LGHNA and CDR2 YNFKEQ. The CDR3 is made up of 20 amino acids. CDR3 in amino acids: CASSQDVPSGSIIWTDTQYF. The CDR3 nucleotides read TGTGCCAGCAGCCAAGATGTTCCTAGCGGGAGTATCATTTGGACAGATACGCAGTATTTT.

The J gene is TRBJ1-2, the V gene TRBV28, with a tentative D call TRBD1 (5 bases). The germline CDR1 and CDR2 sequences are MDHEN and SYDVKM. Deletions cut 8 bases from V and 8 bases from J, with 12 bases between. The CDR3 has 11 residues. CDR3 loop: CASGAEGGYTF. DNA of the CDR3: TGTGCCAGCGGGGCGGAAGGCGGCTACACCTTC.

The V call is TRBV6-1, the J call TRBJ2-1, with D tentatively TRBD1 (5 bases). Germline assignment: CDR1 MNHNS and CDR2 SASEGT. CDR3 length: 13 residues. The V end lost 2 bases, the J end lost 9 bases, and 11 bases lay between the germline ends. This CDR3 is CASSEIGHGEQFF. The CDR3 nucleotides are TGTGCCAGCAGTGAAATCGGACACGGTGAGCAGTTCTTC.

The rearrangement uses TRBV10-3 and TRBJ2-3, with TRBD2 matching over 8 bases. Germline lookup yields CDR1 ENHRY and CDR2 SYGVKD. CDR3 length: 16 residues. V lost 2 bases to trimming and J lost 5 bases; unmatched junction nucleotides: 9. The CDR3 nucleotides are TGTGCCATCAGTGAGCGGGCAGCGGGAGTAAGAGATACGCAGTATTTT. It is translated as CAISERAAGVRDTQYF.

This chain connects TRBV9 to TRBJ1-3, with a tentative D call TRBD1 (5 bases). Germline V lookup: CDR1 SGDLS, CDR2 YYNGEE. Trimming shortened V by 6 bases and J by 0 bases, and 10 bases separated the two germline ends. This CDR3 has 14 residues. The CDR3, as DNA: TGTGCCAGCACCCCGGGGCGCTCTGGAAACACCATATATTTT. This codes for CASTPGRSGNTIYF.

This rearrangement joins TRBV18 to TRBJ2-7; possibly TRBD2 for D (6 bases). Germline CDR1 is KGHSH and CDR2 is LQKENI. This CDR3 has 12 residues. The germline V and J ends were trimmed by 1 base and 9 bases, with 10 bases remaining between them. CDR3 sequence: CASSPRGDGQYF. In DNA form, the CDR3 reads TGTGCCAGCTCACCACGGGGGGACGGGCAGTACTTC.

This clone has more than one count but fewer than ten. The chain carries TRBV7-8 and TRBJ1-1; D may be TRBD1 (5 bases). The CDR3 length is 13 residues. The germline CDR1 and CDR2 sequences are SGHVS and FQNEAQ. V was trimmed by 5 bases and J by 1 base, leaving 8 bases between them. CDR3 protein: CASSRGRNTEAFF. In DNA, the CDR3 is TGTGCCAGCAGCCGGGGGAGGAACACTGAAGCTTTCTTT. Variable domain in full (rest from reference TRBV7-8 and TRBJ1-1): GAGVSQSPRYKVAKRGQDVALRCDPISGHVSLFWYQQALGQGPEFLTYFQNEAQLDKSGLPSDRFFAERPEGSVSTLKIQRTQQEDSAVYLCASSRGRNTEAFFGQGTRLTVV.

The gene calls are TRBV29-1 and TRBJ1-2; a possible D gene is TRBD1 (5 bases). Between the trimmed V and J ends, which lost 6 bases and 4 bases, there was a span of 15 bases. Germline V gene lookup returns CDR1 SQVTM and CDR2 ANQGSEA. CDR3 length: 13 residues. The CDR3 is CSVSEGRFYGYTF. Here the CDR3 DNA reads TGCAGCGTGTCTGAGGGGAGGTTCTATGGCTACACCTTC.

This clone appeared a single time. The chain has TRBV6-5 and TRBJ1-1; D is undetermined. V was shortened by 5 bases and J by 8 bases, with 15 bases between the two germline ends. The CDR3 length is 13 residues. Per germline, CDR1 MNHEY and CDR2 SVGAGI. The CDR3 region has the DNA TGTGCCAGCAGTGAGCGGGGAACGATCGAAGCTTTCTTT. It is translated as CASSERGTIEAFF.

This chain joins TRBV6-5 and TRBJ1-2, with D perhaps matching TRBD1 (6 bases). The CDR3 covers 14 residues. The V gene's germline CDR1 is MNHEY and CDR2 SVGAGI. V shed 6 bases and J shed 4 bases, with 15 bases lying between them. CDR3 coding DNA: TGTGCCAGCAGGCCGGACACAGGGATCTATGGCTACACCTTC. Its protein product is CASRPDTGIYGYTF.

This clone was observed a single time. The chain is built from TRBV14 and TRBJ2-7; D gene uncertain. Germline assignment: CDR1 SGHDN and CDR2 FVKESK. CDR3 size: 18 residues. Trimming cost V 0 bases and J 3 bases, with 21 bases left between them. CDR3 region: CASSQDLVTRYNNYEQYF. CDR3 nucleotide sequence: TGTGCCAGCAGCCAAGATTTAGTGACACGATACAATAACTACGAGCAGTACTTC.

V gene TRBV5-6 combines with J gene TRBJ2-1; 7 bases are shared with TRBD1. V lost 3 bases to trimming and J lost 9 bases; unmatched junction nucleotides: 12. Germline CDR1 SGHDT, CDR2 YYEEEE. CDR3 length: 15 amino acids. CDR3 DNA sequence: TGTGCCAGCAGCTATTACAGGGGTGGTGGGATTGAGCAGTTCTTC. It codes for CASSYYRGGGIEQFF.

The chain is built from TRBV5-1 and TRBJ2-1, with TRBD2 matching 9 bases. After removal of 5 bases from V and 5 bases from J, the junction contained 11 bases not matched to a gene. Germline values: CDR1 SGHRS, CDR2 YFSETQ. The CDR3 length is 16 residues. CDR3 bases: TGCGCCAGCAGAAGGGGACCTAGCGGGGAGCACAATGAGCAGTTCTTC. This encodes CASRRGPSGEHNEQFF.

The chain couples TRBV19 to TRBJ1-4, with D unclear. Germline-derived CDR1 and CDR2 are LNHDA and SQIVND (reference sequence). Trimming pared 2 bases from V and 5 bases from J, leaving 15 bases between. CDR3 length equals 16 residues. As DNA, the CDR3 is TGTGCCAGTAGTATAAGCGCTGTCGGCGGGAATGAAAAACTGTTTTTT. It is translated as CASSISAVGGNEKLFF.

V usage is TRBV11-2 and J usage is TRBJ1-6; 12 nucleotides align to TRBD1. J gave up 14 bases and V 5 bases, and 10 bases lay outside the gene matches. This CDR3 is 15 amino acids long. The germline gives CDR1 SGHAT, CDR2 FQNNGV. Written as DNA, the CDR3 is TGTGCCAGCAGCCACCCCGGGACAGGGGGCGCGTCCCTCCACTTT. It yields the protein CASSHPGTGGASLHF.

As DNA, the CDR3 is TGTGCCAGCAGCTACCTCGGGGGGGCCGAGACCCAGTACTTC. Protein sequence: CASSYLGGAETQYF. This sequence joins TRBV7-2 and TRBJ2-5, with 8 bases that match TRBD2. The germline V gene encodes CDR1 SGHTA and CDR2 FQGNSA. The CDR3 extends over 14 amino acids. V shed 4 bases and J 5 bases; nucleotides not matched to a gene: 6.

In nucleotides, the CDR3 is TGTGCCAGCAGGGGGGTAGGCGACTCCTACAATGAGCAGTTCTTC. Amino acid sequence: CASRGVGDSYNEQFF. The chain couples TRBV9 to TRBJ2-1; D may match TRBD1 or TRBD2 (5 bases each). The CDR3 sequence is 15 residues long. Trimming cost V 5 bases and J 0 bases, with 12 bases left between them. Germline values: CDR1 SGDLS, CDR2 YYNGEE.

DNA of the CDR3: TGCGCCAGCAGCTCGGGACAGGGGGACACCGGGGAGCTGTTTTTT. It yields the protein CASSSGQGDTGELFF. V is TRBV5-1 and J is TRBJ2-2, with 11 bases matching TRBD1. V lost 3 bases, J lost 3 bases, and 1 base stayed unmatched. The CDR3 runs to 15 residues. Germline CDR1 is SGHRS and CDR2 is YFSETQ. Looking up the rest from reference TRBV5-1 and TRBJ2-2 gives the full variable domain: KAGVTQTPRYLIKTRGQQVTLSCSPISGHRSVSWYQQTPGQGLQFLFEYFSETQRNKGNFPGRFSGRQFSNSRSEMNVSTLELGDSALYLCASSSGQGDTGELFFGEGSRLTVL.